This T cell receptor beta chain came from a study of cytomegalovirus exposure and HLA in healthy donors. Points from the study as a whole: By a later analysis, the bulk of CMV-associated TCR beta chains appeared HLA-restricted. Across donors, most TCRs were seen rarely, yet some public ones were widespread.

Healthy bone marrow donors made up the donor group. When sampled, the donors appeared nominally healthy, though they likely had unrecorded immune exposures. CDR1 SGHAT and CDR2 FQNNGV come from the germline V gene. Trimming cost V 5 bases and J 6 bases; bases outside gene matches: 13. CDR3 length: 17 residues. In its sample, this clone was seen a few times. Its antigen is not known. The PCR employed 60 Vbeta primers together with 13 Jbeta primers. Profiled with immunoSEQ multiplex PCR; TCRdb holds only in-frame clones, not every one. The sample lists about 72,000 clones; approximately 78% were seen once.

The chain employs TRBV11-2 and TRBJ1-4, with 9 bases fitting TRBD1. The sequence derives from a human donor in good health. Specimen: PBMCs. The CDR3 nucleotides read TGTGCCAGCAGCCCAACCGGGACAGGGATGAGAGATGAAAAACTGTTTTTT. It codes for CASSPTGTGMRDEKLFF.